This TCR beta chain was sequenced during a study of T cell responses to AZD1222 COVID-19 vaccine. Study-level results: Nearly half of spike-specific TCRs reportedly go after variant regions that carry no mutations. Donors were chiefly white British, with a greater number of females, and clonal diversity was perhaps underestimated.

Profiling relied on immunoSEQ multiplex PCR, and the TCRdb table lists in-frame clones only, not all of them. This sample has some 130,000 clones, with around nine tenths found just once. CDR1 and CDR2 from the germline V gene are LNHDA and SQIVND (reference sequence). With 2 bases removed from V and 3 bases from J, the gap between germline ends came to 8 bases. The CDR3 has 13 residues. For this clone: Antigen specificity is unknown.

This clonotype was obtained from an adult in good health. The sample was peripheral blood, taken on day 0 of AZD1222 vaccination. J is TRBJ2-7 and V is TRBV19, with no clear D. The CDR3 DNA reads as TGTGCCAGTAGTATAATAGGCAGCTACGAGCAGTACTTC. The encoded protein is CASSIIGSYEQYF.